This T cell receptor (beta chain) emerged from a study of CD8+ T cells in alopecia areata. CDR3 length equals 14 residues. Trimming stripped 6 bases from V and 3 bases from J, with 14 bases between. Germline V lookup: CDR1 MNHEY, CDR2 SVGAGI. This clone was observed a handful of times. Sequencing relied on a cDNA template that was reverse transcribed from extracted RNA. Clones were sequenced by immunoSEQ multiplex PCR, and TCRdb holds only the in-frame ones, with some missing. Altogether about 130,000 clones are present, around three fifths being singletons, with the ten largest covering 6.4%. V gene TRBV6-5 combines with J gene TRBJ1-1; no clear D. Sequenced here: CD4+ T cells sorted from blood, sampled at week 0. The sequence was collected from a human donor with alopecia areata. The DNA for the CDR3 is TGTGCCAGCAGCCCCCCCCTCGGGGACACTGAAGCTTTCTTT. As protein: CASSPPLGDTEAFF.